Listed below are T cell receptor beta chains from one sample, sequenced in a study of T cell responses to AZD1222 COVID-19 vaccine. TCRdb's copy holds only in-frame clones and misses some; the assay was immunoSEQ multiplex PCR. The sample contains about 110,000 clones, 88% of which appear only once. This specimen consisted of peripheral blood, obtained on day 0 of AZD1222 vaccination. Source of these receptors: an adult in good health. The CDR3 runs from the conserved cysteine through the conserved F or W. The D gene is left open where the match is weak. Expanded clones get a size class; other rows say once, few or many, or leave the size out.

>TRBJ1-2|NA|TRBV7-3|TRBD1
CASSIDRDYGYTF
TGTGCCAGCAGCATAGACAGGGACTATGGCTACACCTTC
>TRBJ2-1|NA|TRBV28|TRBD2
CASSLIGGGNEQFF
TGTGCCAGCAGTTTAATCGGCGGGGGCAATGAGCAGTTCTTC
>TRBJ1-5|NA|TRBV25-1|TRBD1
CASSGQGSNQPQHF
TGTGCCAGCAGTGGACAGGGGAGCAATCAGCCCCAGCATTTT
>TRBJ2-5|once|TRBV7-2|TRBD2
CASGSLAGAETQYF
TGTGCCAGCGGTAGTCTAGCGGGGGCTGAGACCCAGTACTTC
>TRBJ1-1|NA|TRBV19|NA
CASSTSDSSNTEAFF
TGTGCCAGTAGTACCTCCGACAGCTCAAACACTGAAGCTTTCTTT
>TRBJ1-3|NA|TRBV10-2|NA
CASSGGGIYGNTIYF
TGCGCCAGCAGCGGAGGGGGGATCTATGGAAACACCATATATTTT
>TRBJ2-7|medium-sized|TRBV7-2|TRBD2
CASSTGGSEQYF
TGTGCCAGCAGCACCGGGGGGTCCGAGCAGTACTTC
>TRBJ1-1|NA|TRBV18|NA
CASRNAPGSEAFF
TGTGCCAGCCGAAACGCCCCCGGTTCTGAAGCTTTCTTT
>TRBJ1-1|NA|TRBV11-3|NA
CASSLQGENTEAFF
TGTGCCAGCAGCCTACAAGGGGAGAACACTGAAGCTTTCTTT
>TRBJ2-3|NA|TRBV5-1|TRBD2
CASKAGGGPDTQYF
TGCGCCAGCAAGGCGGGGGGAGGCCCAGATACGCAGTATTTT
>TRBJ1-5|many|TRBV5-6|TRBD1
CASSPGQGAGQPQHF
TGTGCCAGCAGCCCTGGACAGGGGGCCGGTCAGCCCCAGCATTTT
>TRBJ2-5|once|TRBV18|NA
CASSPQPGNQETQYF
TGTGCCAGCTCACCCCAACCAGGGAACCAAGAGACCCAGTACTTC
>TRBJ2-1|NA|TRBV4-2|TRBD1
CASSQAGTGNNEQFF
TGTGCCAGCAGCCAGGCCGGGACAGGTAACAATGAGCAGTTCTTC
>TRBJ1-1|NA|TRBV5-1|NA
CASSLATFAQNTEAFF
TGCGCCAGCAGCTTGGCCACCTTCGCACAGAACACTGAAGCTTTCTTT
>TRBJ2-1|NA|TRBV9|NA
CASSVGSPGIQFF
TGTGCCAGCAGCGTAGGTTCCCCCGGCATACAGTTCTTC
>TRBJ2-7|NA|TRBV28|TRBD1
CASRVGTGVYEQYF
TGTGCCAGCAGGGTGGGGACAGGGGTCTACGAGCAGTACTTC
>TRBJ1-1|NA|TRBV3-1/TRBV3-2|TRBD1
CASSQTGGWTEAFF
TGTGCCAGCAGCCAGACAGGGGGCTGGACTGAAGCTTTCTTT
>TRBJ2-2|NA|TRBV5-1|NA
CASSLGLRPSTGELFF
TGCGCCAGCAGCTTGGGACTACGACCCTCGACCGGGGAGCTGTTTTTT
>TRBJ2-7|NA|TRBV7-2|NA
CASSKALTPYEQYF
TGTGCCAGCAGCAAAGCTTTGACCCCCTACGAGCAGTACTTC
>TRBJ2-7|NA|TRBV6-5|NA
CASNRDRGYEQYF
TGTGCCAGCAACCGGGACCGAGGCTACGAGCAGTACTTC
>TRBJ1-1|NA|TRBV6-5|NA
CASSFTDTEAFF
TGTGCCAGCAGCTTCACGGACACTGAAGCTTTCTTT
>TRBJ1-2|NA|TRBV7-8|NA
CASSLDLSGYGYTF
TGTGCCAGCAGCTTAGACCTCTCAGGGTATGGCTACACCTTC
>TRBJ1-4|few|TRBV19|TRBD1
CASSSWDSTTNEKLFF
TGTGCCAGTAGTAGTTGGGACAGCACAACTAATGAAAAACTGTTTTTT
>TRBJ2-3|NA|TRBV6-5|NA
CASSYQGHTDTQYF
TGTGCCAGCAGTTACCAGGGCCACACAGATACGCAGTATTTT
>TRBJ2-7|NA|TRBV7-9|NA
CASSPPGAWKDYEQYF
TGTGCCAGCAGCCCCCCAGGGGCCTGGAAAGACTACGAGCAGTACTTC
>TRBJ1-1|NA|TRBV9|NA
CASSVETEREAFF
TGTGCCAGCAGCGTAGAGACAGAAAGGGAGGCTTTCTTT
>TRBJ2-1|NA|TRBV6-5|TRBD2
CASSYSERGGRFF
TGTGCCAGCAGTTACTCAGAGCGGGGGGGCCGATTCTTC
>TRBJ1-1|NA|TRBV9|NA
CASTKDTNTEAFF
TGTGCCAGCACAAAGGACACGAACACTGAAGCTTTCTTT
>TRBJ1-1|NA|TRBV9|NA
CASSESGLVRVTEAFF
TGTGCCAGCAGCGAATCAGGGTTAGTAAGGGTCACTGAAGCTTTCTTT
>TRBJ1-2|NA|TRBV2|TRBD1
CASTPRRDRDYGYTF
TGTGCCAGCACACCACGCCGGGACAGAGACTATGGCTACACCTTC
>TRBJ1-1|NA|TRBV7-2|TRBD1
CASSLNPGTGAEAFF
TGTGCCAGCAGCCTAAACCCCGGGACAGGGGCTGAAGCTTTCTTT
>TRBJ1-3|NA|TRBV18|NA
CASSPTGPISGNTIYF
TGTGCCAGCTCTCCGACAGGACCTATCTCTGGAAACACCATATATTTT
>TRBJ2-1|NA|TRBV7-2|NA
CASSLALQGYNEQFF
TGTGCCAGCAGCTTAGCCTTACAGGGCTACAATGAGCAGTTCTTC
>TRBJ2-6|NA|TRBV5-4|NA
CASSLASSGANVLTF
TGTGCCAGCAGCTTGGCCAGCTCTGGGGCCAACGTCCTGACTTTC
>TRBJ2-7|NA|TRBV7-2|TRBD2
CASSGNSGGPSSYEQYF
TGTGCCAGCAGTGGTAATAGCGGGGGCCCAAGCTCCTACGAGCAGTACTTC
>TRBJ1-6|NA|TRBV28|NA
CASSYPFVTALSPLHF
TGTGCCAGCAGTTACCCCTTTGTGACGGCTCTTTCACCCCTCCACTTT
>TRBJ1-4|few|TRBV6-5|NA
CASSYSAGDEKLFF
TGTGCCAGCAGTTACTCGGCAGGGGATGAAAAACTGTTTTTT
>TRBJ2-5|NA|TRBV15|NA
CATSRDYRGPGGETQYF
TGTGCCACCAGCAGAGATTATCGGGGGCCGGGAGGAGAGACCCAGTACTTC
>TRBJ2-7|NA|TRBV10-3|NA
CAISESGERYEQYF
TGTGCCATCAGTGAGTCCGGGGAGAGGTACGAGCAGTACTTC
>TRBJ2-3|NA|TRBV9|NA
CASSVGGTDTQYF
TGTGCCAGCAGCGTAGGAGGCACAGATACGCAGTATTTT
>TRBJ2-5|once|TRBV2|TRBD2
CASRGTSGAETQYF
TGTGCCAGCAGAGGGACTAGCGGGGCGGAGACCCAGTACTTC
>TRBJ2-1|NA|TRBV7-9|TRBD1
CASRLGAGGDEQFF
TGTGCCAGCAGGTTGGGTGCAGGGGGCGATGAGCAGTTCTTC
>TRBJ1-1|NA|TRBV7-2|NA
CASRGLGTEAFF
TGTGCCAGCAGGGGACTTGGCACTGAAGCTTTCTTT
>TRBJ2-6|NA|TRBV18|NA
CASSPGAGANVLTF
TGTGCCAGCTCACCCGGGGCTGGGGCCAACGTCCTGACTTTC
>TRBJ1-2|NA|TRBV6-5|NA
CASRTTQGNYGYTF
TGTGCCAGCAGAACAACACAGGGCAACTATGGCTACACCTTC
>TRBJ1-1|NA|TRBV3-1/TRBV3-2|NA
CASSYPGTGGAFF
TGTGCCAGCAGCTACCCCGGGACCGGTGGGGCTTTCTTT
>TRBJ2-7|NA|TRBV7-9|NA
CASSYTGADIEQYF
TGTGCCAGCAGCTATACCGGGGCCGACATCGAGCAGTACTTC
>TRBJ2-2|NA|TRBV19|NA
CASSMWQGSSGELFF
TGTGCCAGTAGTATGTGGCAGGGCTCCTCCGGGGAGCTGTTTTTT
>TRBJ2-2|NA|TRBV11-3|NA
CASSWQGSTGELFF
TGTGCCAGCAGCTGGCAGGGCAGCACCGGGGAGCTGTTTTTT